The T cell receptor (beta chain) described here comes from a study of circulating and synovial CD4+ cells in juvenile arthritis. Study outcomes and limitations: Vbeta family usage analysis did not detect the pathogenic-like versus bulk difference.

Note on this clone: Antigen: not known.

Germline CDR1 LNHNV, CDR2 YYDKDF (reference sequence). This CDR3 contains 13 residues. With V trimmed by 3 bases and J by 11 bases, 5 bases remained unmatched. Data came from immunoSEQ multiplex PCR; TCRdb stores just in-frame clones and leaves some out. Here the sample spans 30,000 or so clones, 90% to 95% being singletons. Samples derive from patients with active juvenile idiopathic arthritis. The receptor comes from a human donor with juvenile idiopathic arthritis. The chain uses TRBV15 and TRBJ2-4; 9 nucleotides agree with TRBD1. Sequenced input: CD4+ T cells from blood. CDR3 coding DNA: TGTGCCACCAGCAGGGGGGGACAGGGCTTTCAGTACTTC. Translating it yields CATSRGGQGFQYF.